The rows below give T cell receptor beta chains drawn from one sample of a study of shared T cell receptors in the human thymus. Repertoires were generated with immunoSEQ multiplex PCR, while TCRdb's copy carries only in-frame clones and drops some. This table has about 660,000 clones, around 87% appearing once. The same data also went into a second study, on human thymus T cells.

What was sequenced was thymocytes. The source is a boy in the first two years of life with a congenital heart defect. Each CDR3 is given with its conserved first and last residue.

>TRBJ2-7|TRBV5-1
CASRPVEGAGVEQYF
>TRBJ2-1|TRBV5-4
CASSLESVLAGRDEQFF
>TRBJ2-5|TRBV5-1
CASSMTGEETQYF
>TRBJ2-1|TRBV15
CATSRGRDRGENEQFF
>TRBJ2-5|TRBV5-1
CASSLGYSETQYF
>TRBJ2-5|TRBV28
CASRSGGGAVRGETQYF
>TRBJ1-1|TRBV6-5
CASTRGESNTEAFF
>TRBJ2-1|TRBV7-6
CASSHKGALQREPNEQFF
>TRBJ1-1|TRBV5-1
CASSPGLRNTEAFF
>TRBJ2-2|TRBV5-1
CASSRLGGNTGELFF
>TRBJ1-4|TRBV27
CASSPSHRIPNEKLFF
>TRBJ2-1|TRBV14
CASSQEGQGADGISHEQFF
>TRBJ2-7|TRBV27
CASSFPDGLVKYF
>TRBJ2-7|TRBV4-2
CASSLDQDYEQYF